The 22 T cell receptor beta chains listed next were all sequenced from one sample in a study of T cells in localized non-small cell lung cancer. The table came from immunoSEQ multiplex PCR; TCRdb's copy has only in-frame clones and leaves some out. Among 20,000 to 25,000 clones listed, 70% to 90% were seen once. The source material was PBMCs, sampled before any cancer treatment. The receptors were gathered from a man aged 35-75 years with stage II squamous cell lung carcinoma.

This clone was counted a few times. The genes are TRBV6-5 and TRBJ2-7; possibly TRBD1 or TRBD2 for D (5 bases each). V was shortened by 2 bases and J by 6 bases, with 5 bases between the two germline ends. Germline V gene lookup returns CDR1 MNHEY and CDR2 SVGAGI. The CDR3 contains 11 residues. The DNA of the CDR3 is TGTGCCAGCAGTTACGGGGGCGAGCAGTACTTC. Amino acid sequence: CASSYGGEQYF.

The V call is TRBV7-2, the J call TRBJ2-5; 8 bases fit TRBD2. Trimming cost V 3 bases and J 5 bases; bases outside gene matches: 2. Germline CDR1 and CDR2: SGHTA and FQGNSA. The CDR3 sequence is 13 residues long. The CDR3 reads CASSFRGGETQYF. The DNA of the CDR3 is TGTGCCAGCAGCTTTCGGGGGGGTGAGACCCAGTACTTC.

This CDR3 is CASRDRGHYGYTF. Here the CDR3 DNA reads TGTGCCAGCAGGGACAGGGGGCACTATGGCTACACCTTC. This chain connects TRBV5-4 to TRBJ1-2; 11 nucleotides align to TRBD1. This CDR3 contains 13 residues. The germline V gene has CDR1 SGHNT and CDR2 YYREEE (reference sequence). J lost 3 bases, V lost 5 bases, and 0 bases had no gene match.

This rearrangement joins TRBV29-1 to TRBJ1-2, with D maybe TRBD1 (5 bases). V shed 0 bases and J shed 10 bases, with 9 bases lying between them. This CDR3 is built from 11 residues. Looked up from germline, CDR1 is SQVTM and CDR2 is ANQGSEA. The CDR3: CSVEDSGTYTF. DNA of the CDR3: TGCAGCGTTGAAGATTCAGGGACCTACACCTTC.

The chain joins TRBV14 to TRBJ2-1; TRBD2 agrees at 9 bases. This CDR3 is built from 16 residues. Germline values: CDR1 SGHDN, CDR2 FVKESK. J lost 3 bases, V lost 4 bases, and 7 bases had no gene match. This chain's CDR3 is CASSLAGGGLYNEQFF. For the CDR3, the DNA is TGTGCCAGCAGCCTCGCGGGGGGGGGCCTCTACAATGAGCAGTTCTTC.

This sequence joins TRBV6-5 and TRBJ2-7; D may match TRBD1 or TRBD2 (5 bases each). V shed 6 bases and J shed 2 bases, with 11 bases lying between them. This CDR3 has 13 residues. CDR1 is MNHEY and CDR2 is SVGAGI in the germline V gene. The CDR3 DNA is TGTGCCAGCAGACTTTGGGGGACCTACGAGCAGTACTTC. It encodes CASRLWGTYEQYF.

The chain recombines TRBV6-6 with TRBJ1-1, with D possibly being TRBD1 (5 bases). This CDR3 spans 13 amino acids. Germline assignment: CDR1 MNHNY and CDR2 SVGAGI (reference sequence). V was clipped by 7 bases and J by 3 bases, with 12 bases between them. Here the CDR3 reads CASMRGTHTEAFF. In nucleotides, the CDR3 is TGTGCCAGCATGAGGGGAACGCACACTGAAGCTTTCTTT.

The chain couples TRBV18 to TRBJ1-4; the D gene is possibly TRBD1 (6 bases). Trimming took 4 bases from V and 0 from J, leaving 15 bases between them. Germline V gene lookup returns CDR1 KGHSH and CDR2 LQKENI. This CDR3 contains 17 residues. The CDR3 region is CASSRSQGIATNEKLFF. The DNA for the CDR3 is TGTGCCAGCTCACGCTCCCAGGGGATTGCAACTAATGAAAAACTGTTTTTT.

This clone was detected only a few times. J is TRBJ1-5 and V is TRBV15, with unresolved D. Germline CDR1 LNHNV, CDR2 YYDKDF (reference sequence). V was shortened by 5 bases and J by 10 bases, with 21 bases between the two germline ends. This CDR3 has 15 residues. CDR3 region: CATSPRRQDLRPQHF. The CDR3, as DNA: TGTGCCACCAGCCCCCGTAGACAAGATCTTCGTCCCCAGCATTTT.

The table lists this clone with a few counts. This sequence joins TRBV5-6 and TRBJ2-3; D might be TRBD2 (6 bases). CDR1 and CDR2 from the germline V gene are SGHDT and YYEEEE. The CDR3 covers 14 residues. V lost 4 bases, J lost 0 bases, and 9 bases lay in between. The DNA of the CDR3 is TGTGCCAGCAGCCTGGGGACTAGCACAGATACGCAGTATTTT. It codes for CASSLGTSTDTQYF. Based on the CDR3 plus reference TRBV5-6 and TRBJ2-3, the full variable domain is DAGVTQSPTHLIKTRGQQVTLRCSPKSGHDTVSWYQQALGQGPQFIFQYYEEEERQRGNFPDRFSGHQFPNYSSELNVNALLLGDSALYLCASSLGTSTDTQYFGPGTRLTVL.

V usage is TRBV10-2 and J usage is TRBJ2-1; TRBD2 matches at 7 bases. The CDR3 is 15 amino acids. After removal of 6 bases from V and 4 bases from J, the junction contained 9 bases not matched to a gene. CDR1 and CDR2 from the germline V gene are WSHSY and SAAADI. The DNA for the CDR3 is TGCGCCAGCAGCCGTGGGCGGGAGAGTTACAATGAGCAGTTCTTC. It specifies CASSRGRESYNEQFF.

The chain joins TRBV5-1 to TRBJ2-3; D could derive from TRBD1 or TRBD2 (6 bases each). The germline CDR1 and CDR2 sequences are SGHRS and YFSETQ. V was clipped by 5 bases and J by 6 bases, with 19 bases between them. This CDR3 has 15 residues. The CDR3 DNA is TGCGCCAGCAGGATGGGGGGCCGCGGGGTCGATACGCAGTATTTT. It encodes CASRMGGRGVDTQYF.

This sequence joins TRBV7-2 and TRBJ2-7; no clear D gene. The germline gives CDR1 SGHTA, CDR2 FQGNSA. CDR3 size: 14 residues. Trimming left V 4 bases short and J 1 base short, with 11 bases between. CDR3 amino acids: CASSWAGTSYEQYF. The CDR3 nucleotides read TGTGCCAGCAGCTGGGCAGGAACTTCCTACGAGCAGTACTTC.

The chain employs TRBV7-9 and TRBJ1-4; no clear D. This CDR3 has 15 amino acids. V was clipped by 7 bases and J by 10 bases, with 22 bases between them. CDR1 SEHNR and CDR2 FQNEAQ come from the germline V gene (reference sequence). This CDR3 reads CASTPAGPEFVKLFF. The CDR3 coding sequence is TGTGCCAGCACCCCGGCCGGACCTGAATTTGTAAAACTGTTTTTT.

The chain combines TRBV28 with TRBJ2-3, with 7 nucleotides matching TRBD1. Germline V CDR1 and CDR2: MDHEN, SYDVKM. V shed 2 bases, J shed 2 bases, and the junction held 7 bases outside the gene matches. The CDR3 sequence is 16 residues long. CDR3 protein: CASSLGSGGYTDTQYF. The CDR3 bases are TGTGCCAGCAGTTTAGGGTCAGGGGGATACACAGATACGCAGTATTTT.

This sequence joins TRBV5-6 and TRBJ2-7; 7 bases match TRBD2. Losses at the gene ends were 0 bases for V and 2 bases for J; bases not matched to a gene: 5. The CDR3 runs 15 residues. Germline values: CDR1 SGHDT, CDR2 YYEEEE. DNA of the CDR3: TGTGCCAGCAGCTTGGCTCCTAGCGGCACCTACGAGCAGTACTTC. Residues: CASSLAPSGTYEQYF. The full variable domain, completed using reference TRBV5-6 and TRBJ2-7, is DAGVTQSPTHLIKTRGQQVTLRCSPKSGHDTVSWYQQALGQGPQFIFQYYEEEERQRGNFPDRFSGHQFPNYSSELNVNALLLGDSALYLCASSLAPSGTYEQYFGPGTRLTVT.

This clone showed up just a few times. This chain joins TRBV28 and TRBJ2-5; TRBD2 aligns across 11 bases. The CDR3 has 13 amino acids. Trimming at V came to 10 bases and at J to 3 bases, leaving 4 bases not matched to a gene. Germline V gene data show CDR1 as MDHEN and CDR2 as SYDVKM. CDR3 residues: CAILTSGKETQYF. CDR3 DNA sequence: TGTGCCATCCTGACTAGCGGGAAAGAGACCCAGTACTTC.

The genes are TRBV9 and TRBJ2-5, with a possible D match to TRBD1 (5 bases). The germline V gene has CDR1 SGDLS and CDR2 YYNGEE. This CDR3 has 15 residues. V lost 4 bases to trimming and J lost 2 bases, with 15 bases between them. CDR3 amino acids: CASSRGRGVQETQYF. CDR3 in DNA: TGTGCCAGCAGCAGGGGTAGGGGCGTACAAGAGACCCAGTACTTC. Combining the CDR3 with reference TRBV9 and TRBJ2-5 gives the whole variable domain DSGVTQTPKHLITATGQRVTLRCSPRSGDLSVYWYQQSLDQGLQFLIQYYNGEERAKGNILERFSAQQFPDLHSELNLSSLELGDSALYFCASSRGRGVQETQYFGPGTRLLVL.

The chain combines TRBV6-1 with TRBJ1-4; D is possibly TRBD1 (5 bases). The CDR3 spans 14 residues. Per the germline V gene, CDR1 is MNHNS and CDR2 is SASEGT. V lost 8 bases to trimming and J lost 5 bases, with 15 bases between them. CDR3 loop: CASAEPGRNEKLFF. CDR3 nucleotides: TGTGCCAGCGCCGAACCGGGGCGAAATGAAAAACTGTTTTTT.

This sequence joins TRBV9 and TRBJ2-1; 9 bases are a match to TRBD2. The germline CDR1 and CDR2 sequences are SGDLS and YYNGEE. V gave up 5 bases and J gave up 8 bases; unmatched junction bases: 5. The CDR3 spans 13 residues. The CDR3 reads CASSSGSRDEQFF. The CDR3 region has the DNA TGTGCCAGCAGTAGCGGGAGTCGGGATGAGCAGTTCTTC.

V and J are TRBV7-2 and TRBJ1-2; TRBD1 is a possible D gene (5 bases). The CDR3 is made up of 13 amino acids. Trimming removed 3 bases at V and 1 base at J, with 6 bases between. Germline V gene data show CDR1 as SGHTA and CDR2 as FQGNSA. Here the CDR3 reads CASSFDSNYGYTF. The CDR3 DNA reads TGTGCCAGCAGCTTTGACAGTAACTATGGCTACACCTTC.

The rearrangement links TRBV5-8 to TRBJ1-5, with D maybe TRBD1 (6 bases). The CDR3 runs to 14 residues. The V and J ends lost 5 bases and 6 bases respectively, with 15 bases between them. In germline, CDR1 is SGHTS, CDR2 YDEGEE. The DNA of the CDR3 is TGTGCCAGCAGTCGAGCAGGGGTAATTCAGCCCCAGCATTTT. Amino acids: CASSRAGVIQPQHF.